These 20 T cell receptor beta chains came from one sample sequenced in a study of T-cell memory formation after mild COVID-19. One entry per CDR3 protein, called by TCRdb with MiXCR from the 5' RACE reads. The table has around 340,000 distinct CDR3 sequences, around an eighth seen once. Source material: PBMCs or a T cell subset sorted from them (not recorded which). The receptors were gathered from a man aged 18 to 29 who had mild COVID-19 (a few samples of this study predate the infection). Cell type and time point are not known.

The J gene is TRBJ2-6, the V gene TRBV12-3 or TRBV12-4; D perhaps matches TRBD1 (6 bases). Deletions cut 2 bases from V and 2 bases from J, with 10 bases between. The CDR3 spans 16 residues. CDR3 sequence: CASSLSYRAGANVLTF. CDR3 nucleotides: TGTGCCAGCAGTTTATCCTACAGGGCTGGGGCCAACGTCCTGACTTTC.

The genes are TRBV5-1 and TRBJ2-2; 10 nucleotides line up with TRBD2. From germline, CDR1 is SGHRS and CDR2 YFSETQ. This CDR3 contains 15 residues. The trim removed 8 bases at V and 0 bases at J, leaving 4 bases unmatched. The CDR3 here is CASNSGGANTGELFF. DNA of the CDR3: TGCGCCAGTAACAGCGGGGGGGCGAACACCGGGGAGCTGTTTTTT.

This clonotype was counted ten times or more. This chain joins TRBV20-1 and TRBJ1-1; D unclear. Germline V gene sequence: CDR1 DFQATT, CDR2 SNEGSKA (reference sequence). The V gene lost 1 base and the J gene lost 3 bases, with 12 bases spanning the gap. The CDR3 sequence is 14 residues long. CDR3 sequence: CSARVVDTYTEAFF. As DNA, the CDR3 is TGCAGTGCTAGAGTGGTCGACACCTACACTGAAGCTTTCTTT.

This clonotype was seen more than once but under ten times. The J gene is TRBJ2-3, the V gene TRBV7-8, with D perhaps matching TRBD2 (5 bases). Germline assignment: CDR1 SGHVS and CDR2 FQNEAQ. CDR3 length: 16 amino acids. The germline V and J ends were trimmed by 3 bases and 2 bases, with 15 bases remaining between them. CDR3 protein: CASSFGGEGLTDTQYF. CDR3 coding DNA: TGTGCCAGCAGCTTCGGCGGTGAGGGTCTCACAGATACGCAGTATTTT.

This clonotype turned up a few times. The chain carries TRBV9 and TRBJ1-2; no definite D call. Germline-derived CDR1 and CDR2 are SGDLS and YYNGEE. The CDR3 length is 15 residues. V lost 0 bases and J lost 2, with 11 bases in between. The CDR3 nucleotides are TGTGCCAGCAGCGTAGGCCCGGGAGACAACTATGGCTACACCTTC. This translates into CASSVGPGDNYGYTF.

In this sample, this clonotype turned up a few times. The V gene is TRBV4-1, the J gene TRBJ1-2; no clear D. Germline loops: CDR1 MGHRA, CDR2 YSYEKL. V gave up 1 base and J gave up 2 bases, with 8 bases separating them. The CDR3 has 14 residues. The CDR3 spells CASSQGRVNYGYTF. CDR3 bases: TGCGCCAGCAGCCAAGGACGGGTCAACTATGGCTACACCTTC.

J is TRBJ1-1 and V is TRBV29-1, with a tentative D call TRBD1 (5 bases). Trimming cost V 0 bases and J 5 bases, with 13 bases left between them. The length of the CDR3 is 14 residues. In germline, CDR1 is SQVTM, CDR2 ANQGSEA. The CDR3 is CSVEEGMGETEAFF. DNA of the CDR3: TGCAGCGTTGAAGAGGGGATGGGGGAAACTGAAGCTTTCTTT.

This clonotype showed up just a few times. The rearrangement links TRBV20-1 to TRBJ2-7; the D call may be TRBD1 or TRBD2 (5 bases each). Trimming shortened V by 5 bases and J by 1 base, and 15 bases separated the two germline ends. The V gene's germline CDR1 is DFQATT and CDR2 SNEGSKA (reference sequence). This CDR3 contains 14 residues. The CDR3 is CSAANRGQSYEQYF. Written as DNA, the CDR3 is TGCAGTGCTGCCAACCGGGGCCAGTCCTACGAGCAGTACTTC.

This clonotype was detected only a few times. This rearrangement joins TRBV6-5 to TRBJ2-1; TRBD2 matches at 7 bases. The junction had 7 bases not matched to a gene; V was cut back by 5 bases and J by 0 bases. The CDR3 sequence is 16 residues long. Germline V gene lookup returns CDR1 MNHEY and CDR2 SVGAGI. DNA for the CDR3: TGTGCCAGCAGTGGCCGGCGGGGGAGCTCCTACAATGAGCAGTTCTTC. It yields the protein CASSGRRGSSYNEQFF.

This clonotype was recorded at least ten times. V gene TRBV6-5 combines with J gene TRBJ2-1, with no clear D. V was trimmed by 0 bases and J by 0 bases, leaving 6 bases between them. CDR1 MNHEY and CDR2 SVGAGI come from the germline V gene. CDR3 size: 15 residues. Here the CDR3 DNA reads TGTGCCAGCAGTTACTCCATTGGCTCCTACAATGAGCAGTTCTTC. Translating it yields CASSYSIGSYNEQFF.

The table lists this clonotype with a few counts. V is TRBV25-1 and J is TRBJ1-2; no clear D. The CDR3 consists of 13 residues. Trimming cost V 4 bases and J 4 bases, with 10 bases left between them. CDR1 and CDR2 (germline): MGHDK, SYGVNS. The CDR3 DNA reads TGTGCCAGCAGTGTGGGTTCTGGCTATGGCTACACCTTC. This encodes CASSVGSGYGYTF.

In its sample, this clonotype was seen a few times. The genes are TRBV7-2 and TRBJ1-2; TRBD1 agrees at 10 bases. CDR3 length: 16 amino acids. The germline CDR1 and CDR2 sequences are SGHTA and FQGNSA. With V trimmed by 3 bases and J by 1 base, 5 bases remained unmatched. The CDR3 DNA sequence: TGTGCCAGCAGCTTGGGACAGGGGACAATTAACTATGGCTACACCTTC. Translation gives CASSLGQGTINYGYTF.

The rearrangement links TRBV20-1 to TRBJ1-1; D is perhaps TRBD1 (5 bases). Germline CDR1 reads DFQATT; CDR2 reads SNEGSKA (reference sequence). The CDR3 length is 13 residues. Trimming pared 6 bases from V and 3 bases from J, leaving 14 bases between. Here the CDR3 DNA reads TGCAGTGCGAGGGAGGGGAGGTACACTGAAGCTTTCTTT. Protein sequence: CSAREGRYTEAFF.

The chain has TRBV4-1 and TRBJ2-2, with a possible D match to TRBD2 (6 bases). Germline CDR1 MGHRA, CDR2 YSYEKL. V gave up 4 bases and J gave up 5 bases, with 14 bases separating them. The CDR3 contains 15 residues. This CDR3 is CASSPQEGPTGELFF. The CDR3 nucleotides are TGCGCCAGCAGCCCCCAGGAGGGGCCGACCGGGGAGCTGTTTTTT.

The chain recombines TRBV5-1 with TRBJ2-7; D is unclear. Germline CDR1 reads SGHRS; CDR2 reads YFSETQ. This CDR3 contains 11 residues. V lost 3 bases to trimming and J lost 5 bases, with 6 bases between them. CDR3 bases: TGCGCCAGCAGCTCCGAACACGAGCAGTACTTC. It is translated as CASSSEHEQYF.

This clonotype has a handful of counts. This rearrangement joins TRBV9 to TRBJ2-3, with a possible D match to TRBD2 (7 bases). The V gene's germline CDR1 is SGDLS and CDR2 YYNGEE. Trimming pared 4 bases from V and 2 bases from J, leaving 26 bases between. The CDR3 is 19 residues long. The DNA of the CDR3 is TGTGCCAGCAGCTTAAGGGGGGGACTTTCCGCCGGCCTCACAGATACGCAGTATTTT. As protein: CASSLRGGLSAGLTDTQYF.

This clonotype turned up a few times. The V call is TRBV7-8, the J call TRBJ2-7; TRBD2 is a possible D gene (6 bases). The germline V gene has CDR1 SGHVS and CDR2 FQNEAQ. There are 13 residues in the CDR3. The V end was cut by 5 bases, the J end by 7 bases, with 15 bases between. The CDR3 DNA is TGTGCCAGCAGCCACCCTTTGGCGGGAGAGCAGTACTTC. The encoded protein is CASSHPLAGEQYF. Together with reference TRBV7-8 and TRBJ2-7, the CDR3 gives the full variable domain: GAGVSQSPRYKVAKRGQDVALRCDPISGHVSLFWYQQALGQGPEFLTYFQNEAQLDKSGLPSDRFFAERPEGSVSTLKIQRTQQEDSAVYLCASSHPLAGEQYFGPGTRLTVT.

Ten or more counts support this clonotype. The rearrangement uses TRBV10-3 and TRBJ2-3, with unresolved D. Germline V CDR1 and CDR2: ENHRY, SYGVKD. Trimming took off 2 bases at V and 2 bases at J, with 2 bases between the two ends. This CDR3 has 12 residues. CDR3 loop: CAISENTDTQYF. As DNA, the CDR3 is TGTGCCATCAGTGAGAACACAGATACGCAGTATTTT.

This clonotype was seen only a few times. The CDR3 bases are TGCGCCAGCAGCCAAGATCAAGGGCCTTATCAGCCCCAGCATTTT. Its translation: CASSQDQGPYQPQHF. This chain connects TRBV4-1 to TRBJ1-5; D remains unclear. Trimming removed 0 bases from V and 5 bases from J, with 11 bases in between. Germline V lookup: CDR1 MGHRA, CDR2 YSYEKL. This CDR3 spans 15 amino acids.

The chain has TRBV14 and TRBJ2-7; D unresolved. The ends were cut back, 5 bases at V and 3 bases at J, with 8 bases in the middle. Per the germline V gene, CDR1 is SGHDN and CDR2 is FVKESK. This CDR3 comprises 12 residues. CDR3: CASSFWGYEQYF. The CDR3 bases are TGTGCCAGCAGCTTTTGGGGCTACGAGCAGTACTTC.